The rows below give T cell receptor beta chains drawn from one sample of a study of control samples from healthy donors and cancer patients. Here immunoSEQ multiplex PCR was the method, and the copy in TCRdb shows in-frame clones only, minus some. Of about 150,000 clones in the sample, about 94% were seen once. Sequencing was done on a sample of blood. These receptors were taken from a woman in her 30s in good health. CDR3s include the opening cysteine and the closing phenylalanine or tryptophan. D genes are given only for firm matches. A row's size may be missing; if present it is once, few, many or a size class.

V gene: TRBV19
D gene: .
clone size: .
CDR3 length: 14
J gene: TRBJ2-1
CDR3 DNA: TGTGCCAGTAGTATTGGGACCCCGCAATGGGAGCAGTTCTTC
CDR3 protein: CASSIGTPQWEQFF

V gene: TRBV6-4
D gene: TRBD1
clone size: .
CDR3 length: 17
J gene: TRBJ2-6
CDR3 DNA: TGTGCCAGCAGTGACCCTGGGACAGCTCTGGGGGCCAACGTCCTGACTTTC
CDR3 protein: CASSDPGTALGANVLTF

V gene: TRBV12-3/TRBV12-4
D gene: .
clone size: .
CDR3 length: 12
J gene: TRBJ2-1
CDR3 DNA: TGTGCCAGCAGTTCCTCCGGAAATGAGCAGTTCTTC
CDR3 protein: CASSSSGNEQFF

V gene: TRBV5-8
D gene: .
clone size: .
CDR3 length: 15
J gene: TRBJ2-2
CDR3 DNA: TGTGCCAGCAGCTTAGGTCTCATGTACACCGGGGAGCTGTTTTTT
CDR3 protein: CASSLGLMYTGELFF

V gene: TRBV5-1
D gene: .
clone size: .
CDR3 length: 13
J gene: TRBJ1-4
CDR3 DNA: TGCGCCAGCAGCTTGCAAGGGACCGAAAAACTGTTTTTT
CDR3 protein: CASSLQGTEKLFF

V gene: TRBV4-1
D gene: .
clone size: .
CDR3 length: 17
J gene: TRBJ2-3
CDR3 DNA: TGCGCCAGCAGCCCCGGGGGACTTTCCCCAGCCACAGATACGCAGTATTTT
CDR3 protein: CASSPGGLSPATDTQYF

V gene: TRBV19
D gene: .
clone size: .
CDR3 length: 14
J gene: TRBJ1-5
CDR3 DNA: TGTGCCAGTGGGTGGGGGGGGAGCAATCAGCCCCAGCATTTT
CDR3 protein: CASGWGGSNQPQHF

V gene: TRBV21-1
D gene: .
clone size: .
CDR3 length: 16
J gene: TRBJ1-4
CDR3 DNA: TGTGCCAGCAGCAAAGCTCGGCAGGGGTATAATGAAAAACTGTTTTTT
CDR3 protein: CASSKARQGYNEKLFF

V gene: TRBV28
D gene: TRBD1
clone size: .
CDR3 length: 17
J gene: TRBJ2-6
CDR3 DNA: TGTGCCAGCAGATTCGACAGGGCAAGATCTGGGGCCAACGTCCTGACTTTC
CDR3 protein: CASRFDRARSGANVLTF

V gene: TRBV19
D gene: TRBD1
clone size: once
CDR3 length: 13
J gene: TRBJ1-1
CDR3 DNA: TGTGCCAGTAGTATAGATCGGGACAGTGAAGCTTTCTTT
CDR3 protein: CASSIDRDSEAFF

V gene: TRBV7-9
D gene: .
clone size: .
CDR3 length: 15
J gene: TRBJ1-3
CDR3 DNA: TGTGCCAGCAGCTTAGACCGAAGCTCTGGAAACACCATATATTTT
CDR3 protein: CASSLDRSSGNTIYF

V gene: TRBV27
D gene: .
clone size: few
CDR3 length: 14
J gene: TRBJ2-7
CDR3 DNA: TGTGCCAGCAGCTCGGGGACGAAGCTCTACGAGCAGTACTTC
CDR3 protein: CASSSGTKLYEQYF

V gene: TRBV4-3
D gene: .
clone size: .
CDR3 length: 16
J gene: TRBJ2-3
CDR3 DNA: TGCGCCAGCAGCCAAGTCGGAGGGATTAGCACAGATACGCAGTATTTT
CDR3 protein: CASSQVGGISTDTQYF

V gene: TRBV29-1
D gene: TRBD1
clone size: .
CDR3 length: 14
J gene: TRBJ2-7
CDR3 DNA: TGCAGCGTCCAGGGGGCCTCCAGCTCCTACGAGCAGTACTTC
CDR3 protein: CSVQGASSSYEQYF

V gene: TRBV27
D gene: TRBD1
clone size: .
CDR3 length: 13
J gene: TRBJ1-1
CDR3 DNA: TGTGCCAGCAGTCGACAGGGGGGCCAGGAAGCTTTCTTT
CDR3 protein: CASSRQGGQEAFF

V gene: TRBV28
D gene: .
clone size: .
CDR3 length: 17
J gene: TRBJ1-2
CDR3 DNA: TGTGCCAGCAGTCTCACCCCGGTGCAGGCAAGGAACTATGGCTACACCTTC
CDR3 protein: CASSLTPVQARNYGYTF

V gene: TRBV4-3
D gene: .
clone size: .
CDR3 length: 16
J gene: TRBJ2-2
CDR3 DNA: TGCGCCAGCAGCCAAGGGCCTGCCGCGGACACCGGGGAGCTGTTTTTT
CDR3 protein: CASSQGPAADTGELFF

V gene: TRBV6-5
D gene: .
clone size: few
CDR3 length: 16
J gene: TRBJ1-2
CDR3 DNA: TGTGCCAGCAGTTACTCCGGGACACGGAATCCCTATGGCTACACCTTC
CDR3 protein: CASSYSGTRNPYGYTF

V gene: TRBV5-4
D gene: TRBD1
clone size: .
CDR3 length: 16
J gene: TRBJ1-2
CDR3 DNA: TGTGCCAGCAGCGTAACACTCAGGGGGGGTAACTATGGCTACACCTTC
CDR3 protein: CASSVTLRGGNYGYTF

V gene: TRBV6-2/TRBV6-3
D gene: .
clone size: once
CDR3 length: 13
J gene: TRBJ1-5
CDR3 DNA: TGTGCCAGCAGTTCGTCAGGGAGGCAGCCCCAGCATTTT
CDR3 protein: CASSSSGRQPQHF

V gene: TRBV4-3
D gene: .
clone size: .
CDR3 length: 13
J gene: TRBJ2-4
CDR3 DNA: TGCGCCAGCAGCCGGAATAGTGGGGACATTCAGTACTTC
CDR3 protein: CASSRNSGDIQYF

V gene: TRBV15
D gene: .
clone size: .
CDR3 length: 16
J gene: TRBJ2-6
CDR3 DNA: TGTGCCACCAGCAGAGTGTTGGGGGTTGGGGCCAACGTCCTGACTTTC
CDR3 protein: CATSRVLGVGANVLTF

V gene: TRBV15
D gene: .
clone size: .
CDR3 length: 16
J gene: TRBJ1-4
CDR3 DNA: TGTGCCACCAGCAGAAACCCCCGTGCAGGGGTTGAAAAACTGTTTTTT
CDR3 protein: CATSRNPRAGVEKLFF

V gene: TRBV5-4
D gene: TRBD1
clone size: .
CDR3 length: 15
J gene: TRBJ2-1
CDR3 DNA: TGTGCCAGCAGCTTGGCGGACAGGGGACACAATGAGCAGTTCTTC
CDR3 protein: CASSLADRGHNEQFF

V gene: TRBV9
D gene: TRBD1
clone size: .
CDR3 length: 13
J gene: TRBJ1-1
CDR3 DNA: TGTGCCAGCAGCGCCATGACAGGGACTGAAGCTTTCTTT
CDR3 protein: CASSAMTGTEAFF

V gene: TRBV7-3
D gene: .
clone size: .
CDR3 length: 15
J gene: TRBJ2-3
CDR3 DNA: TGTGCCAGCAGCTCGACGGGACGGCACACAGATACGCAGTATTTT
CDR3 protein: CASSSTGRHTDTQYF

V gene: TRBV5-1
D gene: .
clone size: .
CDR3 length: 12
J gene: TRBJ2-5
CDR3 DNA: TGCGCCAGCACCGGGGGCCAAGAGACCCAGTACTTC
CDR3 protein: CASTGGQETQYF

V gene: TRBV5-4
D gene: .
clone size: .
CDR3 length: 14
J gene: TRBJ2-7
CDR3 DNA: TGTGCCAGCAGCTTGGCCGAGATAAGGGCCGAGCAGTACTTC
CDR3 protein: CASSLAEIRAEQYF

V gene: TRBV5-4
D gene: .
clone size: .
CDR3 length: 14
J gene: TRBJ2-1
CDR3 DNA: TGTGCCAGCAGCAACCGCAGGGGAGGGAATGAGCAGTTCTTC
CDR3 protein: CASSNRRGGNEQFF